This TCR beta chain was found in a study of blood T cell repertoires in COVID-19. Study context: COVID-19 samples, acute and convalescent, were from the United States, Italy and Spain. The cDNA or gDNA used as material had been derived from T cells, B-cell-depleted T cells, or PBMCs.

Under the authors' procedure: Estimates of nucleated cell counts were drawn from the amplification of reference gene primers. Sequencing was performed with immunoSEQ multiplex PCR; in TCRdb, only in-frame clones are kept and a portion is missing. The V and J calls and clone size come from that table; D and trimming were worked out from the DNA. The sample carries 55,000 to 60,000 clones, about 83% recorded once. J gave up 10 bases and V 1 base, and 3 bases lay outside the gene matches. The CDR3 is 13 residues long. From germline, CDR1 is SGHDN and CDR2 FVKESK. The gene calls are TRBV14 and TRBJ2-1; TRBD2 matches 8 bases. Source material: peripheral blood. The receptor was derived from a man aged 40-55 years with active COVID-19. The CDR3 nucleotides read TGTGCCAGCAGCCAAGGGACTAGCCGCGAGCAGTTCTTC. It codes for CASSQGTSREQFF.